This T cell receptor beta chain was sequenced for a study of T cell responses to AZD1222 COVID-19 vaccine. Findings of the study overall: Donors were chiefly white British, with a greater number of females, and clonal diversity was perhaps underestimated. Reportedly, nearly half of unique spike TCRs recognized epitopes outside B.1.351/B.1.1.7 mutations.

The table came from immunoSEQ multiplex PCR; TCRdb's copy has only in-frame clones and leaves some out. This table has 180,000 or so clones, roughly 92% appearing once. Worth noting for this clone: Its specificity is unknown.

V was pared by 4 bases and J by 5 bases, with 15 bases between. This CDR3 has 14 amino acids. Germline V CDR1 and CDR2: SGDLS, YYNGEE. This TCR derives from an adult in good health. J is TRBJ1-2 and V is TRBV9; D is unclear. Sequenced material: peripheral blood, taken on day 0 of AZD1222 vaccination. In DNA form, the CDR3 reads TGTGCCAGCAGCCCCCACGAGGCGGAGTATGGCTACACCTTC. It specifies CASSPHEAEYGYTF.